This TCR beta chain was documented in a study of molecular identifiers for immune sequencing clone quantification. About the study: Replicates partitioned RNA from approximately 20,000 or 98,000 naive CD8 cells into five parts, sequencing four.

TCRdb itself ran the PCR reads through MiXCR, one entry per CDR3 protein. This table has about 6,100 distinct CDR3 sequences, roughly 15% appearing once. Naive CD8 libraries came from about 20,000 to 1,000,000 sorted cells with 10%, 30% or 50% RNA. Study-wide results and limits: Clones above 20 RNA copies contained over 97% of effector molecules but under 1% of naive ones.

Germline CDR1 and CDR2: MRHNA and SNTAGT. This CDR3 comprises 13 residues. With regard to this clonotype: Its antigen is currently unknown. At one end the junction does not follow the germline gene, possibly because of a read error.

The sequencing input was naive CD8+ T cells from blood, with Jurkat cell RNA spiked in. Subset: FACS-sorted CD8+CD4-CCR7+CD45RA+ naive T cells. This clonotype originated in a human donor in good health. Some libraries in this study had Jurkat cell RNA spiked in. V and J are TRBV6-4 and TRBJ2-7; D possibly corresponds to TRBD2 (6 bases). The CDR3 nucleotides read TGTGCCAGCGGTGATGCTGGGGGGTATGAACAGTACTTC. Residues: CASGDAGGYEQYF.